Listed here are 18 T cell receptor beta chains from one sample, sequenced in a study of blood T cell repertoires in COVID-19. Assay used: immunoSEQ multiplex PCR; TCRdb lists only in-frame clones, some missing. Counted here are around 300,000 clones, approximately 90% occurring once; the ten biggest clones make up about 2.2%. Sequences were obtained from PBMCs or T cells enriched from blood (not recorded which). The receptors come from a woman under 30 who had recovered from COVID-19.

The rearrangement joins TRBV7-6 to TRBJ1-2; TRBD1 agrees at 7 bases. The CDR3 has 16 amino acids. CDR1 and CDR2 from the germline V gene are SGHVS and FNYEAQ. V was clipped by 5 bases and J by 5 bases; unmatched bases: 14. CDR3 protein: CASSPGATGLSYGYTF. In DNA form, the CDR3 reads TGTGCCAGCAGCCCTGGGGCGACAGGGTTATCATATGGCTACACCTTC.

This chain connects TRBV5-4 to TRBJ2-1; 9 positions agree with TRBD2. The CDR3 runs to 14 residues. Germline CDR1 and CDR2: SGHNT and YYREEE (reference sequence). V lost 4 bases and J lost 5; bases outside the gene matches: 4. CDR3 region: CASSPSGAHNEQFF. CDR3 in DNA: TGTGCCAGCAGCCCTAGCGGGGCGCACAATGAGCAGTTCTTC.

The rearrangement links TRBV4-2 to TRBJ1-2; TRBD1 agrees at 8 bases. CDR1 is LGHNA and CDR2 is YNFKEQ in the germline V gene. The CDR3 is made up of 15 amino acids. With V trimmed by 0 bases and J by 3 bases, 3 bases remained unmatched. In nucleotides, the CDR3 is TGTGCCAGCAGCCAAGAAGGCAGGGGGCACTATGGCTACACCTTC. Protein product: CASSQEGRGHYGYTF.

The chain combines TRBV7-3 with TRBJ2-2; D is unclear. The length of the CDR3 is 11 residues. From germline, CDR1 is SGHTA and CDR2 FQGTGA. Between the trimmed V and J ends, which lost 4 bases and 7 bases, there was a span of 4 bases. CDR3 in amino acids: CASSSGGELFF. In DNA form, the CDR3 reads TGTGCCAGCAGCTCAGGCGGGGAGCTGTTTTTT.

In DNA, the CDR3 is TGTGCCAGCTCACCCGAAGGGGGCAGTGGAAACACCATATATTTT. Translated, it gives CASSPEGGSGNTIYF. This chain uses TRBV18 with TRBJ1-3; 7 nucleotides agree with TRBD1. The ends lost 3 bases at V and 3 bases at J; junction bases unmatched: 5. The CDR3 runs to 15 residues. Germline V gene lookup returns CDR1 KGHSH and CDR2 LQKENI.

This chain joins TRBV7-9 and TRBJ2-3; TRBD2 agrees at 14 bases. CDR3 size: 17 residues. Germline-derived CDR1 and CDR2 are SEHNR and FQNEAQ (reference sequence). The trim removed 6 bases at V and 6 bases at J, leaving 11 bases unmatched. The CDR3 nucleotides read TGTGCCAGCAGTCACCGACTAGCGGGGGGGCCTGGTGATACGCAGTATTTT. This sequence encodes CASSHRLAGGPGDTQYF.

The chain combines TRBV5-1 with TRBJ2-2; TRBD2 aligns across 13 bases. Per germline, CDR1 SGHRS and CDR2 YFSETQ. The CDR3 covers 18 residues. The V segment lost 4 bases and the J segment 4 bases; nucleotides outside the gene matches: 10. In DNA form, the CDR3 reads TGCGCCAGCAGCCCCGGACTAGCGGGGGCAGGGAGCACCGGGGAGCTGTTTTTT. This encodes CASSPGLAGAGSTGELFF.

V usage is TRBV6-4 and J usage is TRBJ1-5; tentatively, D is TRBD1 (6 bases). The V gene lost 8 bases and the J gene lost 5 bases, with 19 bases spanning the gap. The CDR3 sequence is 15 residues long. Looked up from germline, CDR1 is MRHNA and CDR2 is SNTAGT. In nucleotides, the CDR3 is TGTGCCAGCTACTCCCGGACCAGGGGCCATCAGCCCCAGCATTTT. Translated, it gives CASYSRTRGHQPQHF.

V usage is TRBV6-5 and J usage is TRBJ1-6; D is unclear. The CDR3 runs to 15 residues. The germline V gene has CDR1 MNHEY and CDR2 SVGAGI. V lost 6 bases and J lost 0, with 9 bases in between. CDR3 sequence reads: CASSPVSSYNSPLHF. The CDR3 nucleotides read TGTGCCAGCAGCCCAGTAAGCTCCTATAATTCACCCCTCCACTTT.

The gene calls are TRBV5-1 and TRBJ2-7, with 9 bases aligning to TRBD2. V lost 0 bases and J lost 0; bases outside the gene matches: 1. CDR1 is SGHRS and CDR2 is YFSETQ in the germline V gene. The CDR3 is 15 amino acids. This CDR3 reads CASSLGSGGSYEQYF. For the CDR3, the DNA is TGCGCCAGCAGCTTGGGTAGCGGGGGCTCCTACGAGCAGTACTTC.

The DNA for the CDR3 is TGTGCCATCAGTGAGAGGGGGTGGGACAGGGGGTCTTCGAACACCGGGGAGCTGTTTTTT. This encodes CAISERGWDRGSSNTGELFF. This sequence joins TRBV10-3 and TRBJ2-2, with 11 bases aligning to TRBD1. Germline V gives CDR1 ENHRY, CDR2 SYGVKD. The CDR3 loop spans 20 amino acids. The ends lost 2 bases at V and 0 bases at J; junction bases unmatched: 11.

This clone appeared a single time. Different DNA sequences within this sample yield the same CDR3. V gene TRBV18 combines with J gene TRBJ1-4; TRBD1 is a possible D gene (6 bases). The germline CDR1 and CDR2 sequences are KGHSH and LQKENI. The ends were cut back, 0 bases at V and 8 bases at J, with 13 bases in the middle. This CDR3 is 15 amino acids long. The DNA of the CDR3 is TGTGCCAGCTCACCACCATCGCAGGGGAAGGAAAAACTGTTTTTT. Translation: CASSPPSQGKEKLFF.

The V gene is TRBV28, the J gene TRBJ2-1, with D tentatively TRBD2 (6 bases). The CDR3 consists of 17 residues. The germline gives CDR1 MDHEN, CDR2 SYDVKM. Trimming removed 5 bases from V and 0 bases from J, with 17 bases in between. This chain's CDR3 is CASSGLGDGGSYNEQFF. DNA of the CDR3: TGTGCCAGCAGTGGGTTGGGGGACGGGGGCTCCTACAATGAGCAGTTCTTC. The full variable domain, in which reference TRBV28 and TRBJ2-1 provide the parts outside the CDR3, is DVKVTQSSRYLVKRTGEKVFLECVQDMDHENMFWYRQDPGLGLRLIYFSYDVKMKEKGDIPEGYSVSREKKERFSLILESASTNQTSMYLCASSGLGDGGSYNEQFFGPGTRLTVL.

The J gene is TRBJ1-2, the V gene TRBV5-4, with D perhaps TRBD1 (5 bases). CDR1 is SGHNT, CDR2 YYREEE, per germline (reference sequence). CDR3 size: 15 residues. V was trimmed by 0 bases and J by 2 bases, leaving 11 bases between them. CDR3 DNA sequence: TGTGCCAGCAGCTTGGATCTGGGGCCCAACTATGGCTACACCTTC. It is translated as CASSLDLGPNYGYTF.

CDR3 bases: TGTGCCAGCAGCTTCCCCGATCGAGCGGGGAATGAGCAGTTCTTC. Translating it yields CASSFPDRAGNEQFF. The rearrangement joins TRBV5-4 to TRBJ2-1, with 7 bases identical to TRBD2. Trimming at V came to 2 bases and at J to 7 bases, leaving 9 bases not matched to a gene. This CDR3 is built from 15 residues. Per germline, CDR1 SGHNT and CDR2 YYREEE (reference sequence).

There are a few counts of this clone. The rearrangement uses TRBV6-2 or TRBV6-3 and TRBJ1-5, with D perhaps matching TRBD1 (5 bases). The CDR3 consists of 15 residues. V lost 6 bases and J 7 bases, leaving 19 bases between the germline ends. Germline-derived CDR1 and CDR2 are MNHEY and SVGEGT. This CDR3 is CASSRKGRSRQPQHF. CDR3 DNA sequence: TGTGCCAGCAGCCGAAAGGGGAGGTCAAGGCAGCCCCAGCATTTT.

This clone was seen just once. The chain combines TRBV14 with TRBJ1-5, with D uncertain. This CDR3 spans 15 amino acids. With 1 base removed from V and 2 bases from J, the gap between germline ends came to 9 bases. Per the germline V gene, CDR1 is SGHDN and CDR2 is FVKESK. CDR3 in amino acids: CASSQGVSGNQPQHF. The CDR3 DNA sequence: TGTGCCAGCAGCCAAGGTGTGAGTGGCAATCAGCCCCAGCATTTT.

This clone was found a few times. The chain's CDR3 is CAIRADRGQAAYEQYF. CDR3 in DNA: TGTGCCATCAGAGCTGACAGGGGCCAAGCGGCCTACGAGCAGTACTTC. V and J are TRBV10-3 and TRBJ2-7; TRBD1 agrees at 8 bases. The CDR3 is 16 amino acids. From germline, CDR1 is ENHRY and CDR2 SYGVKD. With V trimmed by 6 bases and J by 2 bases, 12 bases remained unmatched.